This TCR beta chain was sequenced during a study of shared clonotypes between healthy human individuals. The sorted-subset replicate PCRs were given around 200 ng DNA, which is about 30,000 T cell genomes. The assay was immunoSEQ multiplex PCR, and TCRdb's table has in-frame clones only and misses some. The data show 950,000 to 1,100,000 clones, 65% to 75% seen once. Per the germline V gene, CDR1 is MGHDK and CDR2 is SYGVNS. The CDR3 runs 16 residues. The V end was cut by 3 bases, the J end by 7 bases, with 18 bases between. The chain joins TRBV25-1 to TRBJ1-4; D is perhaps TRBD1 (5 bases). Sequencing was done on a sample of memory CD4+ T cells sorted from blood. Documented subset: CD45RA-negative fraction. The sequence was obtained from a man in his late teens or twenties in good health. CDR3 in amino acids: CASSDVVGERVEKLFF. CDR3 bases: TGTGCCAGCAGTGACGTGGTGGGGGAAAGGGTTGAAAAACTGTTTTTT.